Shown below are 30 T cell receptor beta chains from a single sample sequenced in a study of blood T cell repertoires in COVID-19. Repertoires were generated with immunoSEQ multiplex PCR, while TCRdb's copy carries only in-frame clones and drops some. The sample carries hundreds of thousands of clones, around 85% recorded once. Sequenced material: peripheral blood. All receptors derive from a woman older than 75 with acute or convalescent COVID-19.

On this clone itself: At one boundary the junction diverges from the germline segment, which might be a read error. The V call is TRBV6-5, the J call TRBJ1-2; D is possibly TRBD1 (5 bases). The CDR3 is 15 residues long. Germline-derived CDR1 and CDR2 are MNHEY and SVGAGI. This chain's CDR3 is CASTYGTLNNYGYTF. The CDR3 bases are TGTGCCAGCACTTACGGGACTCTAAACAACTATGGCTACACCTTC.

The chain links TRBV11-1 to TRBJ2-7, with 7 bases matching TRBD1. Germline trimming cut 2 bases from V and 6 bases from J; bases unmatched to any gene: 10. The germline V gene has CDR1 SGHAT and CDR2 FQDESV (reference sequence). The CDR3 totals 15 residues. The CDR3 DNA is TGTGCCAGCAGCTTACTTTTGGGACAGCAGGCCGAGCAGTACTTC. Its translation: CASSLLLGQQAEQYF.

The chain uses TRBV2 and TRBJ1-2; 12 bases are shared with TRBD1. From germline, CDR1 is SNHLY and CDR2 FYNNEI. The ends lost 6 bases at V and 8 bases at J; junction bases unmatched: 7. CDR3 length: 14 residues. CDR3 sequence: CASSPGTGGLGYTF. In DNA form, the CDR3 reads TGTGCCAGCAGCCCTGGGACAGGGGGCTTGGGCTACACCTTC.

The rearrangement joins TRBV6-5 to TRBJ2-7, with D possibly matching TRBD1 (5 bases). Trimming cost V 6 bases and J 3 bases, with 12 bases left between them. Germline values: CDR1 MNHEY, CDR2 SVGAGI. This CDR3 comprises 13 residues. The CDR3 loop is CASRQRRDYEQYF. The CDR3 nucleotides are TGTGCCAGCAGACAACGCAGGGACTACGAGCAGTACTTC.

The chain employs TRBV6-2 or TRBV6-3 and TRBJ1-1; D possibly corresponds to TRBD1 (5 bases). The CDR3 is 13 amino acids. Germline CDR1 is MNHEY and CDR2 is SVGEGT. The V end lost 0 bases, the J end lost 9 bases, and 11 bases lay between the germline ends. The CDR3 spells CASSYSGGIKAFF. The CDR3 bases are TGTGCCAGCAGTTACTCCGGGGGGATCAAAGCTTTCTTT.

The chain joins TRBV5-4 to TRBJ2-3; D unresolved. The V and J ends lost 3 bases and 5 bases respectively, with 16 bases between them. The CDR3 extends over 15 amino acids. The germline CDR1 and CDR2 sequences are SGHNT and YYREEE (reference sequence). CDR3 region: CASSSLDGARDTQYF. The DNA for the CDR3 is TGTGCCAGCAGCTCCCTAGACGGCGCCCGAGATACGCAGTATTTT.

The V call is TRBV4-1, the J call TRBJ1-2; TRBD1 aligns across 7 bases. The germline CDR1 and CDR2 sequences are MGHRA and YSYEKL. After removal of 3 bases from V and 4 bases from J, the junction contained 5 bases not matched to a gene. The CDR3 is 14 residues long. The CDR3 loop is CASSHGQEAYGYTF. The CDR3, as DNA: TGCGCCAGCAGCCATGGACAGGAGGCCTATGGCTACACCTTC.

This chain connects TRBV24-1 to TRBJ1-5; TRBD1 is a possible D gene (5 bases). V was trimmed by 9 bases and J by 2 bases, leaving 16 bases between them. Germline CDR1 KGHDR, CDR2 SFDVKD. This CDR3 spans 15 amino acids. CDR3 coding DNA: TGTGCCACCTCAGGACAAACTGGGCGCAATCAGCCCCAGCATTTT. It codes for CATSGQTGRNQPQHF.

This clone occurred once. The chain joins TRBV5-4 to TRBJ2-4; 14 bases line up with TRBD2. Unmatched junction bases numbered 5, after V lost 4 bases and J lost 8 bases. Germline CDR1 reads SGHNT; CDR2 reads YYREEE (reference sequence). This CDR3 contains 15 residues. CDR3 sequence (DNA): TGTGCCAGCAGCCGGACTAGCGGGGGGTCGGACATTCAGTACTTC. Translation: CASSRTSGGSDIQYF.

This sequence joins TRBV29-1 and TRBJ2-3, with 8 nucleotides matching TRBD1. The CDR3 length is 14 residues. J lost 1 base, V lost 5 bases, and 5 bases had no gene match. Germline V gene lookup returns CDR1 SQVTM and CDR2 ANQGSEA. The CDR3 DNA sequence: TGCAGCGTTAAGCTGGGACAGGGCACAGATACGCAGTATTTT. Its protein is CSVKLGQGTDTQYF.

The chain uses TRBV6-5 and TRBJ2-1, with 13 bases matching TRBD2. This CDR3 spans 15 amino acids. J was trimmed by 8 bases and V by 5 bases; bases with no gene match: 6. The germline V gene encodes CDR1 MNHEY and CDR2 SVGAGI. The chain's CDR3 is CASSRTSGGFDEQFF. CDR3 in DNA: TGTGCCAGCAGTCGGACTAGCGGGGGATTCGATGAGCAGTTCTTC.

The CDR3: CASSLAVRRGETQYF. DNA of the CDR3: TGTGCCAGCAGCTTAGCCGTTCGCAGGGGAGAGACCCAGTACTTC. The rearrangement links TRBV7-8 to TRBJ2-5; D is possibly TRBD1 (6 bases). V was clipped by 0 bases and J by 4 bases, with 12 bases between them. This CDR3 has 15 amino acids. Germline loops: CDR1 SGHVS, CDR2 FQNEAQ.

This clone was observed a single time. For the CDR3, the DNA is TGTGCCAGCAGTTACTCGGGGGGGGCAGCTTTCTTT. This encodes CASSYSGGAAFF. The chain couples TRBV6-5 to TRBJ1-1; D might be TRBD1 (6 bases). The ends were cut back, 0 bases at V and 10 bases at J, with 9 bases in the middle. The CDR3 runs to 12 residues. The V gene's germline CDR1 is MNHEY and CDR2 SVGAGI.

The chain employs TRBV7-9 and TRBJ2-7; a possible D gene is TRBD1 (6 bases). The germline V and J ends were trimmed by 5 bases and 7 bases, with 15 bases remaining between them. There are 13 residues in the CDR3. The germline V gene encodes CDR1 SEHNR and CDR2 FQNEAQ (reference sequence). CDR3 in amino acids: CASSQGQEWEQYF. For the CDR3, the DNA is TGTGCCAGCAGCCAGGGGCAGGAGTGGGAGCAGTACTTC. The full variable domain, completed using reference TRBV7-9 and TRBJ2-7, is DTGVSQNPRHKITKRGQNVTFRCDPISEHNRLYWYRQTLGQGPEFLTYFQNEAQLEKSRLLSDRFSAERPKGSFSTLEIQRTEQGDSAMYLCASSQGQEWEQYFGPGTRLTVT.

Here the CDR3 reads CSTSTGMNTEAFF. CDR3 coding DNA: TGCAGCACCAGCACAGGGATGAACACTGAAGCTTTCTTT. The chain links TRBV29-1 to TRBJ1-1; a possible D gene is TRBD1 (6 bases). In germline, CDR1 is SQVTM, CDR2 ANQGSEA. This CDR3 has 13 residues. Deletions cut 8 bases from V and 0 bases from J, with 13 bases between.

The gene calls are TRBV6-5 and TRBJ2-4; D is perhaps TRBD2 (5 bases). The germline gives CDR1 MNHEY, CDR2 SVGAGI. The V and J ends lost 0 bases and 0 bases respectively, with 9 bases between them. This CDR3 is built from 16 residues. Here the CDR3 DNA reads TGTGCCAGCAGTTACTCGTCTACTAGAGCCAAAAACATTCAGTACTTC. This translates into CASSYSSTRAKNIQYF.

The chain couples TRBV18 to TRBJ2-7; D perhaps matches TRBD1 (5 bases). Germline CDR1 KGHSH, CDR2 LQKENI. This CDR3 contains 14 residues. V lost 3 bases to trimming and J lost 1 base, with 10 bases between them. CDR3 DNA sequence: TGTGCCAGCTCACCCTCAGGACATTCCTACGAGCAGTACTTC. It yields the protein CASSPSGHSYEQYF.

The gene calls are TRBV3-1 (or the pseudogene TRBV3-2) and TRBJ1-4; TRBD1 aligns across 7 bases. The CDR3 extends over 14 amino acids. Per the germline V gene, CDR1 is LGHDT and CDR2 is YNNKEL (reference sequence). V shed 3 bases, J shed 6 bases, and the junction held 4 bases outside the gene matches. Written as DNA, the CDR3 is TGTGCCAGCAGCCATTTCGACAGGGATGAAAAACTGTTTTTT. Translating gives CASSHFDRDEKLFF.

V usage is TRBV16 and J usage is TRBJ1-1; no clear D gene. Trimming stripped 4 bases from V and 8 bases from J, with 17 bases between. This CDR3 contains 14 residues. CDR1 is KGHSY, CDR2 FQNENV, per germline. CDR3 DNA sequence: TGTGCCAGCAGCCCCAGGCCGAGGGCGGTGGAAGCTTTCTTT. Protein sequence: CASSPRPRAVEAFF.

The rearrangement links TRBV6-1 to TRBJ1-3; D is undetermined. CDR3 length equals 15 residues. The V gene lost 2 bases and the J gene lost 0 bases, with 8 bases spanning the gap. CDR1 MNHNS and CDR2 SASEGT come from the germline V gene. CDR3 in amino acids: CASSEQANSGNTIYF. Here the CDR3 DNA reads TGTGCCAGCAGTGAACAGGCCAACTCTGGAAACACCATATATTTT.

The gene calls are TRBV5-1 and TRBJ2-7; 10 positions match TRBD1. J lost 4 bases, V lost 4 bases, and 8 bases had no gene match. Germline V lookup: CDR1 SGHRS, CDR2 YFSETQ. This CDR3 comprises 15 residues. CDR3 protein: CASSPRGQGVYEQYF. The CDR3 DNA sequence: TGCGCCAGCAGCCCCCGAGGACAGGGGGTTTACGAGCAGTACTTC.

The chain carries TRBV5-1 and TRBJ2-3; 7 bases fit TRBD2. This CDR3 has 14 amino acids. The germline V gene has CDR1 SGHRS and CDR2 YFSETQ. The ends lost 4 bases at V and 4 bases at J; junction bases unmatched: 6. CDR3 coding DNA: TGCGCCAGCAGCCCCGGACTAGTTCCAGATACGCAGTATTTT. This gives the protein CASSPGLVPDTQYF.

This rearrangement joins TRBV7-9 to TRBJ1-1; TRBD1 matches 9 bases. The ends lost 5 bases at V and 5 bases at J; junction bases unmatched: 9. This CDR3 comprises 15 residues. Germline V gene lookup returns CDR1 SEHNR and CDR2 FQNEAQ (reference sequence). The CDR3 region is CASSHSQGAGTEAFF. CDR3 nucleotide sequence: TGTGCCAGCAGCCATTCACAGGGGGCAGGAACTGAAGCTTTCTTT.

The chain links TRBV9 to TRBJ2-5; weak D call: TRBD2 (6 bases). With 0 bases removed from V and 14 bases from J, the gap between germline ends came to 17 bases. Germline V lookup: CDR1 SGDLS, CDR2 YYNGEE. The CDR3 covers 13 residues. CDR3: CASSVESGDSLYF. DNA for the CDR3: TGTGCCAGCAGCGTAGAGTCGGGAGATTCTCTCTACTTC. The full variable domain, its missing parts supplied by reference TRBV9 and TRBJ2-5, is DSGVTQTPKHLITATGQRVTLRCSPRSGDLSVYWYQQSLDQGLQFLIQYYNGEERAKGNILERFSAQQFPDLHSELNLSSLELGDSALYFCASSVESGDSLYFGPGTRLLVL.

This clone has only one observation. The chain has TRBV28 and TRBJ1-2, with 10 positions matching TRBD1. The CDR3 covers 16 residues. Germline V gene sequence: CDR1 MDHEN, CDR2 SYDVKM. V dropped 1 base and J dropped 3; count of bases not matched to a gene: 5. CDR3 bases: TGTGCCAGCAGTTTATTAATCGGACAGGGGGACTATGGCTACACCTTC. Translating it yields CASSLLIGQGDYGYTF.

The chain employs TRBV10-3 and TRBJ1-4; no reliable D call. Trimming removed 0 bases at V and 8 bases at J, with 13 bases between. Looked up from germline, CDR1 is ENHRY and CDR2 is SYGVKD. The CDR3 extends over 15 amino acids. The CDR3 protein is CAISESRAGGEKLFF. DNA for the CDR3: TGTGCCATCAGTGAGTCGCGTGCGGGCGGGGAAAAACTGTTTTTT.

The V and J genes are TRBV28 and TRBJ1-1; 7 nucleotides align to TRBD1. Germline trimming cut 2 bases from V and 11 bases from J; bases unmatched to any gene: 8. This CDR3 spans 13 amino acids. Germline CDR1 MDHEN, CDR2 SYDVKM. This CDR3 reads CASSLAVQGRAFF. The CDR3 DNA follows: TGTGCCAGCAGTTTAGCGGTACAGGGGCGGGCTTTCTTT.

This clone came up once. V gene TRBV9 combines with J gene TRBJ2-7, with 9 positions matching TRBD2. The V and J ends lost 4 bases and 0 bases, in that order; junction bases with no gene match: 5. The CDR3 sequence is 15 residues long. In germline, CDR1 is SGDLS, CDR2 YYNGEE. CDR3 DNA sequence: TGTGCCAGCAGCCCAGGGACTAGCCGCTCCTACGAGCAGTACTTC. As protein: CASSPGTSRSYEQYF.

As DNA, the CDR3 is TGCGCCAGCAGCCGTCGGACAGAGAATGAGCAGTTCTTC. It is translated as CASSRRTENEQFF. This chain links TRBV4-1 with TRBJ2-1; maybe TRBD1 (6 bases). Germline V gives CDR1 MGHRA, CDR2 YSYEKL. The CDR3 runs to 13 residues. Trimming shortened V by 4 bases and J by 7 bases, and 11 bases separated the two germline ends.

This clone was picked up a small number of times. The CDR3 coding sequence is TGTGCCAGTAAGGAGACAGGTTTTATTATAACAACCTACAATGAGCAGTTCTTC. Residues: CASKETGFIITTYNEQFF. The rearrangement joins TRBV19 to TRBJ2-1; TRBD1 might be the D (6 bases). This CDR3 has 18 amino acids. V was trimmed by 7 bases and J by 2 bases, leaving 24 bases between them. Per germline, CDR1 LNHDA and CDR2 SQIVND (reference sequence).